This T cell receptor beta chain emerged from a study of blood T cell repertoires in COVID-19. Repertoires were generated with immunoSEQ multiplex PCR, while TCRdb's copy carries only in-frame clones and drops some. This table holds 200,000 or so clones, around four fifths found once. CDR3 length: 13 residues. V was shortened by 5 bases and J by 4 bases, with 11 bases between the two germline ends. The germline V gene encodes CDR1 LNHDA and CDR2 SQIVND (reference sequence). This chain connects TRBV19 to TRBJ1-2; tentative D call: TRBD1 (6 bases). The sequencing sample was made of peripheral blood. The sequence was obtained from a human donor in a cohort sampled during active COVID-19. The CDR3 bases are TGTGCCAGTAGTGAAAGGGACATCTATGGCTACACCTTC. Amino acids: CASSERDIYGYTF.